This T cell receptor (beta chain) was retrieved from a study of beta chain features in type 1 diabetes. In the study overall: On cell yields, gender and age, patients and healthy donors were similar. Findings and limits, study-wide: Cells with high TCR expression could be over-represented by cDNA sequencing. Type 1 diabetes patients had moderately but significantly shorter TCRB CDR3s in all four CD4+ subsets. When VDJ junctions were examined, type 1 diabetes patients showed fewer insertions and more deletions.

This clone was recorded a few times. The antigen remains unidentified. The V gene lost 3 bases and the J gene lost 0 bases, with 9 bases spanning the gap. Germline CDR1 SGDLS, CDR2 YYNGEE. This CDR3 is built from 14 residues. Of the isolated RNA, all was reverse transcribed, and so the sequenced material was expressed TCRB transcripts. Data came from immunoSEQ multiplex PCR; TCRdb stores just in-frame clones and leaves some out. The table has 600,000 to 700,000 clones, roughly 12% seen once. Each population that was sorted was more than 98% pure. Sequencing used naive CD4+ T cells from blood. The receptor comes from a man younger than 45 with type 1 diabetes. The V gene is TRBV9, the J gene TRBJ1-1; the D is unclear. This CDR3 reads CASSGSSMNTEAFF. In DNA form, the CDR3 reads TGTGCCAGCAGCGGGAGTAGCATGAACACTGAAGCTTTCTTT.